The clone carrying this T cell receptor beta chain was seen repeatedly, ten times or more. The data originate from a study of blood T cells in healthy people across ages. Study context: About one barcoded beta molecule per two T cells came from capture by template switching.

A second PCR of 7 to 11 cycles used a sample-barcoded 5' primer and a J-beta primer mix. Using its own MiXCR run on the 5' RACE reads, TCRdb lists one record per CDR3 protein. Among hundreds of thousands of distinct CDR3 sequences, 32% were seen once, and the ten largest hold over 15%. The CDR3 covers 16 residues. The V segment lost 0 bases and the J segment 5 bases; nucleotides outside the gene matches: 9. The V gene's germline CDR1 is MNHNS and CDR2 SASEGT. Roughly 10 milliliters of peripheral blood were drawn from each donor. The sequence was obtained from an elderly woman in good health. This chain connects TRBV6-1 to TRBJ1-2, with 7 bases identical to TRBD1. Material: blood. The CDR3 DNA follows: TGTGCCAGCAGTGAAGCGGCAGGGGGGCGGCTATATGGCTACACCTTC. It yields the protein CASSEAAGGRLYGYTF.